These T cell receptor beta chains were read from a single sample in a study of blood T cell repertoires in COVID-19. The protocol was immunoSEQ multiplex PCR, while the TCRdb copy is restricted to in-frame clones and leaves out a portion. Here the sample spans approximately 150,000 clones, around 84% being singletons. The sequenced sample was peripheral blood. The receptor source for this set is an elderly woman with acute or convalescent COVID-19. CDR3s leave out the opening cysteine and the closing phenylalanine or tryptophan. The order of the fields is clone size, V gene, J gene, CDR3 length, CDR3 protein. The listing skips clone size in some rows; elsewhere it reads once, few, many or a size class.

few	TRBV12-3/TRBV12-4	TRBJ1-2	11	ASRPGGGYGYT
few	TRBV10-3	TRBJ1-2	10	AIRGLSGGYT
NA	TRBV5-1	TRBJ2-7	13	ASRPTSGVPYEQY
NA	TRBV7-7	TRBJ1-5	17	ASSLAPRDRADSNQPQH
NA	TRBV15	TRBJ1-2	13	ATSRHDREDGGYT
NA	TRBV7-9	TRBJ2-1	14	ASSLAAGGSYNEQF
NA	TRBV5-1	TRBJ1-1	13	ASSSTGVGFAEAF
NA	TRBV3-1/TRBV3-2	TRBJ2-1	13	ASTKSESSYNEQF
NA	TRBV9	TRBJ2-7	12	ASSAGTGSHEQY
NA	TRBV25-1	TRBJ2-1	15	ASSGPGMGRVYNEQF
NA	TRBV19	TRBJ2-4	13	ASSIKSIAKNIQY
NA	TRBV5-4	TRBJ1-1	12	ASSPGDMNTEAF
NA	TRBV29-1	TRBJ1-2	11	SVEMAGFYGYT
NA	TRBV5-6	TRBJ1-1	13	ASSFLQGIGAEAF
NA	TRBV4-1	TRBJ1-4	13	ASSQSGQRNEKLF
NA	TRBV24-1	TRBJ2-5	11	ATLGGGQETQY
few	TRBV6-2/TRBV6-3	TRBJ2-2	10	ASSYANGGLF
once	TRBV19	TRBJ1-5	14	ASSLTNIGYNQPQH
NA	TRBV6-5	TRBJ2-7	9	ATGQVYEQY
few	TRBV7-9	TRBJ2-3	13	ASSRGDSSTDTQY
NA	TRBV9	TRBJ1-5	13	ASSPGQYSNQPQH
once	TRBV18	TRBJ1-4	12	ASSPPGSNEKLF
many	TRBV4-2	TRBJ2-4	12	ASSPGQGQNIQY
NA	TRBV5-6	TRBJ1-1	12	ASSLVGQGMAAF
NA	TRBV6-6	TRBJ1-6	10	ASSKQNSPLH
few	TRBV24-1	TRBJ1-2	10	AVDTGGYGYT
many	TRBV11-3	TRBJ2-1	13	ASSLGGAQRNEQF
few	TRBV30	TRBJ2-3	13	AWSYGSGGSDTQY
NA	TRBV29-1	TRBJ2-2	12	SVEEGRLGGELF
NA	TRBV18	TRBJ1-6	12	ASSRDRVNSPLH
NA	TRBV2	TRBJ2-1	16	ASSVRSTTSGGDSEQF
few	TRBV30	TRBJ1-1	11	AWSVQGNTEAF
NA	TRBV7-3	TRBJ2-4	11	ASSLLIGDIQY
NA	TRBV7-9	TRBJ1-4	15	ASSRNIDAGFREKLF
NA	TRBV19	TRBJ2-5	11	ASSIEGQGSQY
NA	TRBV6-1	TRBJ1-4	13	ASSSGWRDNEKLF
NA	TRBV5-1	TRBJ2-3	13	ASSFTGGNPDTQY
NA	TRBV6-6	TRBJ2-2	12	ATPDTGRAGELF
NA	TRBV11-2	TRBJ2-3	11	ASSLTGADTQY
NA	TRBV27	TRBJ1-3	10	ASRSSGNTIY
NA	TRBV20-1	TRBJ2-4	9	SARDEDIQY
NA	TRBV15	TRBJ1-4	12	ATSRGTENEKLF
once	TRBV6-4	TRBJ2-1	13	ASGSFAGNDNEQF
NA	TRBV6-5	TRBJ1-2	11	ASTPDRNYGYT